The TCR beta chain described here comes from a study of T cell responses to AZD1222 COVID-19 vaccine. General study points: It should be noted that donors were predominantly white British and more often female, and clonal diversity was possibly underestimated. The CD4 TCRs associated with vaccination extended across spike and predominated at 160-218 and 743-854. Every sample of the repertoires postdated the peak T cell response.

The data were produced by immunoSEQ multiplex PCR, yet TCRdb's version contains in-frame clones alone and is incomplete. The sample records 80,000 to 90,000 clones, around 90% being singletons. Germline V gene sequence: CDR1 SGDLS, CDR2 YYNGEE. Trimming stripped 4 bases from V and 5 bases from J, with 21 bases between. This CDR3 comprises 16 residues. This clone was detected a few times. Its target is not known. The source was peripheral blood, collected 28 days after the second AZD1222 dose. This sequence was found in an adult who received the AZD1222 COVID-19 vaccine. The chain employs TRBV9 and TRBJ1-2; TRBD1 is a possible D gene (5 bases). The chain's CDR3 is CASSPEGQGNFYGYTF. CDR3 in DNA: TGTGCCAGCAGCCCAGAGGGGCAGGGTAATTTTTATGGCTACACCTTC.